Included here is one T cell receptor (beta chain) sequence, with context. This record belongs to a study of blood T cell repertoires in COVID-19. Study-level information: Acute and convalescent COVID-19 specimens originated in the United States, Italy and Spain.

CDR3 size: 14 residues. Germline CDR1 and CDR2: MRHNA and SNTAGT. Trimming removed 4 bases at V and 1 base at J, with 10 bases between. Seattle enrolled patients during active infection and tracked them longitudinally. Assay used: immunoSEQ multiplex PCR; TCRdb lists only in-frame clones, some missing. The sample carries about 120,000 clones, roughly 90% recorded once. V and J are TRBV6-4 and TRBJ1-1; D is unresolved. This sequence was found in a woman aged 55-70 years with COVID-19, enrolled during active disease. The sequencing input was peripheral blood. The CDR3 sequence: CASSGVRGNTEAFF. In DNA form, the CDR3 reads TGTGCCAGCAGTGGGGTCCGGGGGAACACTGAAGCTTTCTTT.